This TCR beta chain was sequenced for a study of cytomegalovirus exposure and HLA in healthy donors. The donors comprised healthy bone marrow donors. Whole-study findings and limits: Some V segments (TRBV6-2 and TRBV6-3 among them) were excluded as indistinguishable. In a later analysis, V- and J-gene trimming of beta chains associated with a DCLRE1C missense variant, replicated independently.

This clone was counted a single time. Its antigen is not known. A much more abundant neighbour one base away suggests this may be a read error. Vbeta (60) and Jbeta (13) primers were used in the PCR. Produced via immunoSEQ multiplex PCR; TCRdb's table is partial and in-frame only. There are over 100,000 clones in the sample; over 60% occur only once, and 3% to 4% lies in the top ten. CDR3 length: 15 residues. The V end was cut by 5 bases, the J end by 4 bases, with 17 bases between. The germline CDR1 and CDR2 sequences are LGHNA and YSLEER. What was sequenced was PBMCs. The sequence was obtained from a woman aged 25 to 39 in good health and CMV-seropositive. The chain links TRBV4-3 to TRBJ1-2; TRBD1 is a possible D gene (6 bases). CDR3 sequence (DNA): TGCGCCAGCAGCGCGTACAGGGCCTTTGGCTATGGCTACACCTTC. This gives the protein CASSAYRAFGYGYTF.